This T cell receptor beta chain was retrieved from a study of beta chain features in type 1 diabetes. The study's findings and limits: Any PCR bias toward short templates would affect both groups alike.

Expressed TCRB transcripts got sequenced, as all isolated RNA was reverse transcribed. The method was immunoSEQ multiplex PCR; TCRdb's version includes in-frame clones alone and lacks a portion of them. The sample carries 240,000 or so clones, roughly two thirds recorded once. Details on this clone: Its antigen is currently unknown.

One heparinised blood draw averaging roughly 120 mL was given by each donor. The CDR3 length is 15 residues. Germline V CDR1 and CDR2: SGHDN, FVKESK. Trimming at V came to 4 bases and at J to 2 bases, leaving 6 bases not matched to a gene. V is TRBV14 and J is TRBJ2-5; 8 nucleotides match TRBD1. This sequence originates from a man aged 30-40 years in good health. The sample comprised naive CD4+ T cells from blood. CDR3 in DNA: TGTGCCAGCAGCCTCCCGGGGACAGGACAAGAGACCCAGTACTTC. Protein: CASSLPGTGQETQYF.